This T cell receptor beta chain comes out of a study of quantifying T cell responses using KT2 cells. Study as a whole: cDNA was made from DNase-treated RNA using alpha and beta constant primers.

CDR1 is LGHNA and CDR2 is YSLEER in the germline V gene. Trimming took 5 bases from V and 6 from J; bases not matched to a gene: 10. The CDR3 contains 15 residues. This clonotype occurred a few times. Its specificity is unknown. Study-wide findings and caveats: At about one KT2 cell per 100,000 PBMC, KT2 sequences were still detected.

The sample is PBMC spiked with counted cells of clone KT2. A single-stranded UMI oligo with SP2 sequence was ligated to cDNA 3' ends. First-round PCR used three to five cycles and beta primers RC1.1 and RC1.2 covering TRBC1 and TRBC2. Separate processing of TCR alpha and beta chains began at the second PCR. TCRdb reprocessed the UMI-ligation and nested PCR reads via MiXCR and lists one record per CDR3 protein. Among approximately 46,000 distinct CDR3 sequences listed, 11% were seen once. The sequenced material came from PBMCs spiked with cells of the T cell clone KT2. This receptor was identified in a human donor. The chain couples TRBV4-3 to TRBJ2-7; 10 bases agree with TRBD2. The CDR3 nucleotides read TGCGCCAGCAGCTCCTCACCGGGACTAGCGACCGAGCAGTACTTC. Translating gives CASSSSPGLATEQYF.